This T cell receptor (beta chain) was profiled in a study of OX40 agonist ivuxolimab in advanced cancers. Study conclusions and caveats: There were also nonresponders showing low normalized T-cell clonal expansion.

Turning to this clone: Its antigen is still unknown.

Method: immunoSEQ multiplex PCR; TCRdb's copy keeps in-frame clones and lacks some. The table records tens of thousands of clones, about 86% of them present only once. The TCR was taken from an adult with an advanced solid tumor such as melanoma, head and neck, liver or kidney cancer. Sequences were derived from CD4+ or CD8+ T cells sorted from blood, sampled in a trial of the OX40 agonist ivuxolimab.

The CDR3 sequence: CASSLGGAGELFF. The CDR3 DNA reads as TGCGCCAGCAGCTTGGGGGGAGCCGGGGAGCTGTTTTTT. The J gene is TRBJ2-2, the V gene TRBV5-1, with a possible D match to TRBD2 (5 bases). Germline CDR1 reads SGHRS; CDR2 reads YFSETQ. The CDR3 has 13 residues. V dropped 0 bases and J dropped 6 bases, with 6 bases sitting between them.